This TCR beta chain was captured by sequencing in a study of T cell responses to AZD1222 COVID-19 vaccine. TCRdb's copy holds only in-frame clones and misses some; the assay was immunoSEQ multiplex PCR. Counted here are roughly 140,000 clones, over 70% occurring once; the ten biggest clones make up approximately 9.1%. The material was peripheral blood, obtained 28 days after the second AZD1222 dose. This receptor was identified in an adult who received the AZD1222 COVID-19 vaccine.

CDR3 nucleotide sequence: TGTGCCAGCAGCCCTGACAGGGCGGGCGAGCAGTACTTC. Protein sequence: CASSPDRAGEQYF. The rearrangement links TRBV14 to TRBJ2-7; 7 bases match TRBD1. After removal of 4 bases from V and 6 bases from J, the junction contained 6 bases not matched to a gene. Germline lookup yields CDR1 SGHDN and CDR2 FVKESK. The CDR3 is 13 amino acids.